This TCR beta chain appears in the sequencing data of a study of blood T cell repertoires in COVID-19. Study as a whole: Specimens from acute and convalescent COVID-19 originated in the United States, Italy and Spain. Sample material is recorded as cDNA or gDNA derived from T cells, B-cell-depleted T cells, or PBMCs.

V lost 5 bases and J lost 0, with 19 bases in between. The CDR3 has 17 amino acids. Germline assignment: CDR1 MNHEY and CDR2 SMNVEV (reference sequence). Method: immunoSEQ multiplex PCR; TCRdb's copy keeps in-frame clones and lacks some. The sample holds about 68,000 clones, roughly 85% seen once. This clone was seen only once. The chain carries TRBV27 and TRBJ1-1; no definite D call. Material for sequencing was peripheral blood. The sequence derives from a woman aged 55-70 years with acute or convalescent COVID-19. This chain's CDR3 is CASSHHVNSYMNTEAFF. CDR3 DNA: TGTGCCAGCAGTCACCATGTCAACAGTTACATGAACACTGAAGCTTTCTTT.